A selection of T cell receptor beta chains follows, all from one sample in a study of vaccination and CD4 T cells after COVID-19. For these TCRs, the target antigens are not known. TCRdb analysed the PCR reads with MiXCR anew, one entry per CDR3 protein. The sample yields some 21,000 distinct CDR3 sequences, around 60% seen once. This sample comprised CD4+ T cells from blood, cultured in vitro, obtained after SARS-CoV-2 vaccination. These receptors came from a human donor who received a COVID-19 vaccine. CDR3s include the opening cysteine and the closing phenylalanine or tryptophan. Fields, in order: V gene, clone size, J gene, D gene, CDR3 protein, CDR3 DNA. D genes are given only for firm matches. Clone size, where shown, is once, few, many, or a class for clones that have expanded.

v_gene: TRBV20-1; abundance: .; j_gene: TRBJ2-5; d_gene: TRBD1; CDR3aa: CSAEPPGQGETQYF; CDR3nt: TGCAGTGCAGAACCACCGGGACAGGGGGAGACCCAGTACTTC
v_gene: TRBV7-2; abundance: .; j_gene: TRBJ2-5; d_gene: .; CDR3aa: CASSVEISQETQYF; CDR3nt: TGTGCCAGCAGCGTGGAGATTAGTCAAGAGACCCAGTACTTC
v_gene: TRBV20-1; abundance: few; j_gene: TRBJ1-6; d_gene: .; CDR3aa: CSARDHGSNSPLHF; CDR3nt: TGCAGTGCTAGAGATCACGGGAGTAATTCACCCCTCCACTTT
v_gene: TRBV12-3/TRBV12-4; abundance: .; j_gene: TRBJ2-1; d_gene: TRBD2; CDR3aa: CASRYGTSGGFEQFF; CDR3nt: TGTGCCAGCAGATACGGGACTAGCGGGGGGTTTGAGCAGTTCTTC
v_gene: TRBV7-9; abundance: .; j_gene: TRBJ2-5; d_gene: .; CDR3aa: CASSFSKQETQYF; CDR3nt: TGTGCCAGCAGCTTTAGTAAACAAGAGACCCAGTACTTC
v_gene: TRBV12-3/TRBV12-4; abundance: .; j_gene: TRBJ1-1; d_gene: .; CDR3aa: CASSLFEGRSEAFF; CDR3nt: TGTGCCAGCAGTTTATTCGAGGGGAGGTCTGAAGCTTTCTTT
v_gene: TRBV24-1; abundance: few; j_gene: TRBJ2-3; d_gene: .; CDR3aa: CATSPAGSTDTQYF; CDR3nt: TGTGCCACCAGTCCCGCGGGGTCCACAGATACGCAGTATTTT
v_gene: TRBV6-5; abundance: .; j_gene: TRBJ1-1; d_gene: .; CDR3aa: CASSYAPDSEAFF; CDR3nt: TGTGCCAGCAGTTACGCACCAGACAGTGAAGCTTTCTTT
v_gene: TRBV5-1; abundance: medium-sized; j_gene: TRBJ2-7; d_gene: TRBD1; CDR3aa: CASSWGTASSYEQYF; CDR3nt: TGCGCCAGCAGCTGGGGGACAGCTTCGTCCTACGAGCAGTACTTC
v_gene: TRBV20-1; abundance: .; j_gene: TRBJ2-7; d_gene: .; CDR3aa: CSARSGTTLEQYF; CDR3nt: TGCAGTGCTAGATCCGGGACAACTCTTGAGCAGTACTTC
v_gene: TRBV3-1; abundance: .; j_gene: TRBJ2-5; d_gene: .; CDR3aa: CASSQDLLRKETQYF; CDR3nt: TGTGCCAGCAGCCAAGATTTACTGCGGAAAGAGACCCAGTACTTC
v_gene: TRBV25-1; abundance: .; j_gene: TRBJ1-3; d_gene: .; CDR3aa: CASSDPSTGSGGNTIYF; CDR3nt: TGTGCCAGCAGTGATCCCTCGACGGGATCGGGGGGAAACACCATATATTTT
v_gene: TRBV19; abundance: .; j_gene: TRBJ1-5; d_gene: .; CDR3aa: CASSPRLGGGVSQPQHF; CDR3nt: TGTGCCAGTAGTCCCCGCTTAGGCGGGGGTGTAAGTCAGCCCCAGCATTTT
v_gene: TRBV20-1; abundance: few; j_gene: TRBJ2-4; d_gene: TRBD2; CDR3aa: CSAPSGGAKYIQYF; CDR3nt: TGCAGTGCCCCTAGCGGGGGGGCCAAATACATTCAGTACTTC
v_gene: TRBV5-1; abundance: once; j_gene: TRBJ1-1; d_gene: .; CDR3aa: CASTGYPMNTEAFF; CDR3nt: TGCGCCAGCACCGGGTATCCGATGAACACTGAAGCTTTCTTT
v_gene: TRBV30; abundance: .; j_gene: TRBJ2-5; d_gene: .; CDR3aa: CAWSAGPIQYF; CDR3nt: TGTGCCTGGAGTGCAGGGCCTATCCAGTACTTC
v_gene: TRBV20-1; abundance: .; j_gene: TRBJ2-4; d_gene: TRBD1; CDR3aa: CSARGRQGRRGLGTNIQYF; CDR3nt: TGCAGTGCTAGAGGGAGACAGGGGCGCCGGGGGTTAGGGACAAACATTCAGTACTTC
v_gene: TRBV5-1; abundance: .; j_gene: TRBJ2-1; d_gene: TRBD1; CDR3aa: CASSLVPGQGGQFF; CDR3nt: TGCGCCAGCAGCTTGGTCCCGGGACAGGGTGGTCAGTTCTTC
v_gene: TRBV7-2; abundance: .; j_gene: TRBJ1-5; d_gene: .; CDR3aa: CASSLGAGPNQPQHF; CDR3nt: TGTGCCAGCAGCTTAGGCGCAGGACCCAATCAGCCCCAGCATTTT
v_gene: TRBV20-1; abundance: .; j_gene: TRBJ2-3; d_gene: TRBD2; CDR3aa: CSASRVAGGTDTQYF; CDR3nt: TGCAGTGCTAGCAGGGTAGCGGGGGGCACAGATACGCAGTATTTT
v_gene: TRBV20-1; abundance: .; j_gene: TRBJ1-2; d_gene: .; CDR3aa: CSARGSEGWYGYTF; CDR3nt: TGCAGTGCTAGAGGAAGTGAGGGTTGGTATGGCTACACCTTC
v_gene: TRBV6-5; abundance: .; j_gene: TRBJ1-2; d_gene: TRBD1; CDR3aa: CASSSKQGFGYTF; CDR3nt: TGTGCCAGCAGTTCAAAACAGGGGTTTGGCTACACCTTC
v_gene: TRBV18; abundance: .; j_gene: TRBJ1-2; d_gene: TRBD1; CDR3aa: CASSPRDRYYGYTF; CDR3nt: TGTGCCAGCTCACCTCGGGACAGGTACTATGGCTACACCTTC
v_gene: TRBV10-3; abundance: .; j_gene: TRBJ2-2; d_gene: TRBD2; CDR3aa: CAARVAGGPVGELFF; CDR3nt: TGTGCCGCCCGGGTAGCGGGGGGGCCCGTCGGGGAGCTGTTTTTT
v_gene: TRBV12-3/TRBV12-4; abundance: .; j_gene: TRBJ2-3; d_gene: .; CDR3aa: CASSPTLIGGADTQYF; CDR3nt: TGTGCCAGCAGTCCCACCCTAATAGGAGGGGCAGATACGCAGTATTTT
v_gene: TRBV30; abundance: .; j_gene: TRBJ2-5; d_gene: .; CDR3aa: CAWSVLETQYF; CDR3nt: TGTGCCTGGAGTGTTCTCGAGACCCAGTACTTC
v_gene: TRBV6-9; abundance: .; j_gene: TRBJ1-4; d_gene: .; CDR3aa: CASSYSNHPTNEKLFF; CDR3nt: TGTGCCAGCAGTTATTCAAATCACCCAACTAATGAAAAACTGTTTTTT
v_gene: TRBV7-2; abundance: .; j_gene: TRBJ1-2; d_gene: TRBD1; CDR3aa: CATTRTGVNYGYTF; CDR3nt: TGTGCTACCACCCGGACAGGGGTAAACTATGGCTACACCTTC
v_gene: TRBV7-9; abundance: .; j_gene: TRBJ2-7; d_gene: TRBD1; CDR3aa: CASSLDRGYTYEQYF; CDR3nt: TGTGCCAGCAGCTTGGACAGGGGGTATACCTACGAGCAGTACTTC
v_gene: TRBV7-8; abundance: .; j_gene: TRBJ1-5; d_gene: TRBD1; CDR3aa: CASSLDRDRRYFSNQPQHF; CDR3nt: TGTGCCAGCAGCTTAGACAGGGACAGGAGATATTTTAGCAATCAGCCCCAGCATTTT
v_gene: TRBV6-1; abundance: .; j_gene: TRBJ2-3; d_gene: TRBD2; CDR3aa: CASADRLAGGTDTQYF; CDR3nt: TGTGCCAGCGCCGACCGACTAGCGGGGGGCACAGATACGCAGTATTTT
v_gene: TRBV10-3; abundance: .; j_gene: TRBJ1-6; d_gene: .; CDR3aa: CAISENPARANSPLHF; CDR3nt: TGTGCCATCAGTGAGAACCCCGCGCGGGCGAATTCACCCCTCCACTTT
v_gene: TRBV6-2/TRBV6-3; abundance: .; j_gene: TRBJ2-5; d_gene: .; CDR3aa: CASSYSRHRQETQYF; CDR3nt: TGTGCCAGCAGTTACTCTCGGCACCGCCAAGAGACCCAGTACTTC
v_gene: TRBV2; abundance: .; j_gene: TRBJ2-7; d_gene: TRBD2; CDR3aa: CAIGTSDSYEQYF; CDR3nt: TGTGCCATCGGGACTAGCGACTCCTACGAGCAGTACTTC
v_gene: TRBV6-1; abundance: .; j_gene: TRBJ2-5; d_gene: .; CDR3aa: CATRTGVWETQYF; CDR3nt: TGTGCCACCAGGACTGGAGTGTGGGAGACCCAGTACTTC
v_gene: TRBV19; abundance: .; j_gene: TRBJ1-4; d_gene: .; CDR3aa: CASSSTGTTNEKLFF; CDR3nt: TGTGCCAGTAGTAGTACGGGAACAACTAATGAAAAACTGTTTTTT
v_gene: TRBV5-4; abundance: .; j_gene: TRBJ2-2; d_gene: TRBD1; CDR3aa: CASSFLRQGGTGELFF; CDR3nt: TGTGCCAGCAGCTTTTTAAGACAGGGTGGGACCGGGGAGCTGTTTTTT
v_gene: TRBV12-3/TRBV12-4; abundance: .; j_gene: TRBJ1-2; d_gene: TRBD1; CDR3aa: CASSSTTIRDRVNYGYTF; CDR3nt: TGTGCCAGCAGTTCGACTACGATCCGGGACAGGGTTAACTATGGCTACACCTTC
v_gene: TRBV12-3/TRBV12-4; abundance: .; j_gene: TRBJ2-3; d_gene: .; CDR3aa: CASSLSSTPDTQYF; CDR3nt: TGTGCCAGCAGTTTATCCAGCACGCCAGATACGCAGTATTTT
v_gene: TRBV11-3; abundance: .; j_gene: TRBJ2-6; d_gene: .; CDR3aa: CASSSRNSGANVLTF; CDR3nt: TGTGCCAGCAGCTCAAGAAACTCTGGGGCCAACGTCCTGACTTTC